The subject of this entry is one TCR beta chain. As yet, its antigen is unknown. The data are from a study of OX40 agonist ivuxolimab in advanced cancers. Findings and limits, study-wide: In the 0.1 to 3.0 mg/kg range, CD4+ and CD8+ blood T cells had expanded clonally by week 6.

This CDR3 is built from 11 residues. Trimming removed 5 bases from V and 6 bases from J, with 7 bases in between. Germline V gene data show CDR1 as MNHEY and CDR2 as SVGAGI. Some clones are missing from TCRdb's copy, which holds only in-frame ones; the method was immunoSEQ multiplex PCR. The table includes tens of thousands of clones, 80% detected once. This rearrangement joins TRBV6-5 to TRBJ1-2, with TRBD1 as a possible D gene (6 bases). Material: CD4+ or CD8+ T cells sorted from blood, obtained in a trial of the OX40 agonist ivuxolimab. The receptor comes from an adult with an advanced solid tumor such as melanoma, head and neck, liver or kidney cancer. CDR3 amino acids: CASSRDNGYTF. The CDR3 nucleotides read TGTGCCAGCAGTAGGGACAATGGCTACACCTTC.